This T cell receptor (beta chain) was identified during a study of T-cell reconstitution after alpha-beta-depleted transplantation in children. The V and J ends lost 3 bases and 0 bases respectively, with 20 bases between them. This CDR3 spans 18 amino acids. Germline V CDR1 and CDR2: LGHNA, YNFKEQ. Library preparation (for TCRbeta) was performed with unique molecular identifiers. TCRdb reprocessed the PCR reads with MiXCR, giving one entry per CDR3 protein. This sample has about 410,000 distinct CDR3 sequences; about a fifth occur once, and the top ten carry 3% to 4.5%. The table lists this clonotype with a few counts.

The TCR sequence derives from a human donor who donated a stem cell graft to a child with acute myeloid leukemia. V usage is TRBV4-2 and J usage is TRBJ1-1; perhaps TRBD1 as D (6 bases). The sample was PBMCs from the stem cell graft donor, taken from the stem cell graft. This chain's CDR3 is CASSQQMGAGGMNTEAFF. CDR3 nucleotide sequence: TGTGCCAGCAGCCAGCAAATGGGGGCGGGGGGTATGAACACTGAAGCTTTCTTT.